These T cell receptor beta chains were read from a single sample in a study of Graves' ophthalmopathy and Graves' hyperthyroidism. TCRdb fed the multiplex PCR reads into MiXCR, producing one record per CDR3 protein. Among 900,000 to 1,200,000 distinct CDR3 sequences, less than 45% were seen once, and the ten largest hold around 10%. Sequencing input: peripheral blood or thyroid tissue (not recorded which). The receptors derive from an adult man with Graves' hyperthyroidism. CDR3s include the opening cysteine and the closing phenylalanine or tryptophan. Each record gives: clone size, J gene, V gene, CDR3 protein. The size of a clone is reported for some rows only, either as once, few or many, or as a class for expanded clones.

-,TRBJ2-2,TRBV19,CASSMDAMNTGELFF
-,TRBJ2-7,TRBV28,CASVRTGPTYEQYF
once,TRBJ1-1,TRBV25-1,CASSLGVGTTEAFF
-,TRBJ1-2,TRBV25-1,CASSPPGGSLYGYTF
many,TRBJ1-6,TRBV7-9,CASSGKPLHF
many,TRBJ1-2,TRBV7-3,CASSPSGAGSGYGYTF
-,TRBJ1-2,TRBV5-1,CASSPGAAPILNYGYTF
-,TRBJ2-7,TRBV19,CASPPGPIYEQYF
few,TRBJ1-4,TRBV14,CASSPHDYEQGGNEKLFF
-,TRBJ2-5,TRBV7-2,CASSLALQGVPETQYF
many,TRBJ1-6,TRBV7-8,CASSLGVIATNNSPLHF
few,TRBJ2-5,TRBV7-2,CASSLGGLAEQETQYF
many,TRBJ2-5,TRBV7-2,CASSLPTWEAETQYF
-,TRBJ2-7,TRBV9,CASSETSGDNEQYF
-,TRBJ2-5,TRBV5-8,CASSFGVWGETQYF
many,TRBJ1-2,TRBV9,CASSVATTANYGYTF
-,TRBJ1-6,TRBV5-5,CASSFRDGNNSPLHF
once,TRBJ2-5,TRBV24-1,CAGSLQGLLQETQYF
few,TRBJ2-6,TRBV10-3,CASSELGTGANVLTF
-,-,TRBV9,CASSVDGLGSYNEQFF